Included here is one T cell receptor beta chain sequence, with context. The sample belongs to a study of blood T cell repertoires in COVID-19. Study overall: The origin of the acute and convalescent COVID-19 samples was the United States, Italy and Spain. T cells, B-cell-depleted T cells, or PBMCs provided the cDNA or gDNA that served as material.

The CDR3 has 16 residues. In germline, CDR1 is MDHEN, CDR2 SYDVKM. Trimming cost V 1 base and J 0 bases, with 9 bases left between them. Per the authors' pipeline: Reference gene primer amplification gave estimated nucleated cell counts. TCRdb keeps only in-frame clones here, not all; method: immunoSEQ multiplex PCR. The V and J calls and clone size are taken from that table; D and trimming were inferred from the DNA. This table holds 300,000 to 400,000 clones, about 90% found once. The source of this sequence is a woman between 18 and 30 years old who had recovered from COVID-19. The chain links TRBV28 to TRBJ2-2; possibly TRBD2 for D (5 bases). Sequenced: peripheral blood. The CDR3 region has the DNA TGTGCCAGCAGTTTATCGGGAAGGGCGAACACCGGGGAGCTGTTTTTT. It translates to CASSLSGRANTGELFF.